This T cell receptor (beta chain) was observed in a study of regulatory T cells in long-lasting Graves disease. Background on the study: Less than 3 months of antithyroid drugs had been taken by newly diagnosed Graves' patients.

This clonotype has at least ten counts. Its antigen is unidentified. Germline V gives CDR1 SGHAT, CDR2 FQNNGV. Trimming removed 6 bases from V and 0 bases from J; junction bases left unmatched: 11. The CDR3 sequence is 17 residues long. Study findings and constraints: New patients shared fewer public clonotypes (about 970) than persistent patients did (2,741).

Libraries of TCR beta came from iRepertoire HTBI primers plus Arm-PCR of CDR3 regions. From the multiplex PCR reads, TCRdb called clonotypes with MiXCR, one entry per CDR3 protein. The sample yields 400,000 to 550,000 distinct CDR3 sequences, just under 15% seen once. Noted time point: newly diagnosed GD, antithyroid drugs for less than 3 months. Extracted PBMC RNA gave rise to the TCR library. Separately, the same data were catalogued under a study of T cells in Graves' hyperthyroidism and ophthalmopathy. This second study notes: The HTBI primer set served for first-round RT-PCR of the TCR CDR3. Most clonotypes expanded in thyroid above 0.001 were likewise present in blood.

The specimen was peripheral blood mononuclear cells (PBMCs), collected at new diagnosis, from a patient treated with antithyroid drugs. This clonotype was obtained from a young woman with Graves disease. The chain is built from TRBV11-2 and TRBJ2-3; TRBD1 aligns across 8 bases. The CDR3 DNA reads as TGTGCCAGCAGATCAAGCCGAGGGACAGGTAGCACAGATACGCAGTATTTT. As protein: CASRSSRGTGSTDTQYF.